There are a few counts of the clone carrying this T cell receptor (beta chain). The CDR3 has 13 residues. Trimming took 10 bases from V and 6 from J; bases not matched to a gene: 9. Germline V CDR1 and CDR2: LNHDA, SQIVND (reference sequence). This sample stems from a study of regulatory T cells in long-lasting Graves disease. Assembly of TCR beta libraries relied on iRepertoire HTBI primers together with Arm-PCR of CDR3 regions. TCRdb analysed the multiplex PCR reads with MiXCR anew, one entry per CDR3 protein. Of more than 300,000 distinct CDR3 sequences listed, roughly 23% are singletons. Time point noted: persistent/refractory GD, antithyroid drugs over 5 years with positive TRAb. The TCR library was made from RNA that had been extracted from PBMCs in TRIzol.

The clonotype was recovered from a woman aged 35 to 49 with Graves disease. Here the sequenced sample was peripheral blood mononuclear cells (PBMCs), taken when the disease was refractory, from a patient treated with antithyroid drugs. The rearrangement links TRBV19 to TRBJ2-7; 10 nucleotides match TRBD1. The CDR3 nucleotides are TGTGCCACCAACGTCGGGACAGGGGTCGAGCAGTACTTC. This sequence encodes CATNVGTGVEQYF.